This T cell receptor (beta chain) derives from a study of cytomegalovirus exposure and HLA in healthy donors. On this clone itself: The antigen is not known.

The study ran its PCR with 60 Vbeta and 13 Jbeta primers. Some clones are missing from TCRdb's copy, which holds only in-frame ones; the method was immunoSEQ multiplex PCR. The sample holds fewer than 150,000 clones, around 82% seen once. The CDR3 runs to 16 residues. Trimming shortened V by 4 bases and J by 4 bases, and 17 bases separated the two germline ends. Germline V lookup: CDR1 LGHNA, CDR2 YNFKEQ. Regarding the study as a whole: Available immune exposure information covered CMV serostatus only. A previous analysis found most TCR beta V segments productive roughly 87% or roughly 30% of the time.

The receptor was isolated from a man in his forties in good health and CMV-seropositive. What was sequenced was PBMCs. The rearrangement links TRBV4-2 to TRBJ2-1; D might be TRBD1 (7 bases). DNA of the CDR3: TGTGCCAGCAGCCCTGGTAGACAGGGACTTTACAATGAGCAGTTCTTC. Translation gives CASSPGRQGLYNEQFF.